This T cell receptor (beta chain) derives from a study of cytomegalovirus exposure and HLA in healthy donors. Profiled with immunoSEQ multiplex PCR; TCRdb holds only in-frame clones, not every one. The sample carries fewer than 75,000 clones, roughly 95% recorded once. The donors were part of the validation cohort, which consisted of some 120 subjects and was separate from the first cohort of around 620 subjects. A remark on this clone: The antigen is not known.

Regarding the study as a whole: The classifier reportedly diagnosed cytomegalovirus status with high specificity and sensitivity. Cytomegalovirus association was listed for 164 TCR beta chains. The dataset shows that most TCR sequences were rare, while some public TCRs occurred in many donors.

Sequencing was carried out using PBMCs. The source of this sequence is a man aged 18 to 35 in good health and CMV-seronegative.

CDR3 nucleotides: TGTGCCAGCAGTGAACTGGACAGGGGGAACACTGAAGCTTTCTTT. Protein product: CASSELDRGNTEAFF. V usage is TRBV2 and J usage is TRBJ1-1, with TRBD1 identical over 9 bases. Germline loops: CDR1 SNHLY, CDR2 FYNNEI. The CDR3 contains 15 residues. Trimming took 2 bases from V and 1 from J; bases not matched to a gene: 2.